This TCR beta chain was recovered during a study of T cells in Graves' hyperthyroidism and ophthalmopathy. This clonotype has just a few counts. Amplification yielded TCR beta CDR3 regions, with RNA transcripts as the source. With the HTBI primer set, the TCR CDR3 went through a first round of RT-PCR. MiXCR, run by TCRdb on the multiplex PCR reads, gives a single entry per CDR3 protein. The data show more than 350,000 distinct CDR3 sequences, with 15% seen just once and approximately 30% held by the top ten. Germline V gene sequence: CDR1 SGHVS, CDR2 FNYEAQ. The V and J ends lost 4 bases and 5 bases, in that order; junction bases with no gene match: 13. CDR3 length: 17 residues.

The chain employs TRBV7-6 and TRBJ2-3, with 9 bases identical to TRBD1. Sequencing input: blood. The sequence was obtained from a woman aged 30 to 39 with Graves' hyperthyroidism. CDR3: CASSSGLGTGYGDTQYF. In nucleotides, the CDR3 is TGTGCCAGCAGCTCCGGGCTCGGGACAGGGTATGGAGATACGCAGTATTTT. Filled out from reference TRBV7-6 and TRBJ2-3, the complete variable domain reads GAGVSQSPRYKVTKRGQDVALRCDPISGHVSLYWYRQALGQGPEFLTYFNYEAQQDKSGLPNDRFSAERPEGSISTLTIQRTEQRDSAMYRCASSSGLGTGYGDTQYFGPGTRLTVL.